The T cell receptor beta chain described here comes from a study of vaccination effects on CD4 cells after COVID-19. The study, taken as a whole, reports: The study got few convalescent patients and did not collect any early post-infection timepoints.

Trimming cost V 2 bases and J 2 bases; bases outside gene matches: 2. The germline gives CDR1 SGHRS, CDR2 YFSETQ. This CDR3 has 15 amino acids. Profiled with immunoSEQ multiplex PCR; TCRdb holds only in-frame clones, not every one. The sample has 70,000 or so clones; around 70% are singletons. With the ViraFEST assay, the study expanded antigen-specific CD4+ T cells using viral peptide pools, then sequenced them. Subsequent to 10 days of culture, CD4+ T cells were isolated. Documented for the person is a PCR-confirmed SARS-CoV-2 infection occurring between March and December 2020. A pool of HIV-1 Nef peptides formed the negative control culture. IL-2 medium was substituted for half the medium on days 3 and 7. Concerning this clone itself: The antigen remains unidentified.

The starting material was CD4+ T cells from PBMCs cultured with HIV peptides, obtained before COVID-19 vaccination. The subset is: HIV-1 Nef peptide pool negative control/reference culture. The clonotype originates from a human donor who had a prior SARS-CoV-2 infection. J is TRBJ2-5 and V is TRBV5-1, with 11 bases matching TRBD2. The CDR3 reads CASSFPSGRQETQYF. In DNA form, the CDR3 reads TGCGCCAGCAGCTTCCCTAGCGGGAGGCAAGAGACCCAGTACTTC. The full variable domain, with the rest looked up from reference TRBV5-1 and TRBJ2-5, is KAGVTQTPRYLIKTRGQQVTLSCSPISGHRSVSWYQQTPGQGLQFLFEYFSETQRNKGNFPGRFSGRQFSNSRSEMNVSTLELGDSALYLCASSFPSGRQETQYFGPGTRLLVL.